Here is one T cell receptor beta chain with its context. Its antigen is still unknown. Library prep was done by the immunoSEQ multiplex PCR assay. For the multiplex PCR, a mixture combining 60 forward primers for TCR Vbeta segments and 13 reverse primers for TCR Jbeta segments was used. Amplification of the CDR3 region of rearranged TCR beta genes was performed with a multiplex PCR assay on genomic DNA. On the Illumina HiSeq System, the amplified TCR beta libraries were sequenced as 87-base-pair reads. In the original analysis: In a later analysis, some 80 million unique TCR beta chains were counted across the 500 to 850 repertoires, and roughly 11 million of these chains were shared by at least two donors. To remove PCR and sequencing errors, raw reads were error-corrected and collapsed into unique sequences using a nearest-neighbor algorithm that merged closely related sequences. CDR3 sequences were aligned to IMGT reference sequences to assign V, D and J gene segments. For a sequence to be retained, at least a six-nucleotide match to both a V gene segment and a J gene segment was required. Rearrangements were called productive when the CDR3 lacked stop codons and stayed in frame with V and J; all others were non-productive. CDR3 was defined by IMGT convention, running from the second conserved V-encoded cysteine to the conserved J-encoded phenylalanine. The earlier analysis of about 570 of the donors excluded any sequence lacking an unambiguous match to a single V gene segment. In an earlier analysis of about 590 of the donors, a V segment was called functional when productive rearrangements were above 56.7%, and segregating when the standard deviation between donors exceeded 5%. A statistical classification framework was built to diagnose cytomegalovirus status from the catalog of TCR beta chain sequences. A later analysis assigned V and J genes by comparing TCR nucleotide sequences with IMGT/GENE-DB human TR gene sequences. The TCRdist pipeline was used in a later analysis to assign CDR3 sequences and most-parsimonious VDJ recombination scenarios. In a later analysis, each TCR beta chain was defined by its CDR3 amino acid sequence together with its V-gene family, and reads lacking a unique V-gene family were excluded. To address suspected cross-contamination and a sequencing artifact, a later analysis removed 592 highly shared, low-generation-probability nucleotide sequences. In a later analysis, a clonal expansion index was calculated for each public chain from normalized within-repertoire ranks of inferred template counts. A later analysis computed generation probabilities with a VDJ recombination model fitted to out-of-frame rearrangements, and checked the results against IGoR. A later analysis scored TCR-TCR, TCR-HLA and TCR-CMV co-occurrence with hypergeometric tests, applying a repertoire-size bias correction to TCR pairs. To estimate false discovery rates, a later analysis permuted the HLA or CMV assignments 20 times. In a later analysis, co-occurring TCRs were grouped using DBSCAN, with TCRdist sequence similarity added in when clustering inside HLA-allele-positive subsets. Repertoires with fewer than 30,000 or more than 120,000 public chains were left out of co-occurrence clustering, as were five repertoires with anomalous nucleotide sharing. TCRdb's version of the immuneACCESS table is confined to in-frame rearrangements and falls short of the full clone set. An unresolved V gene accounts for under half of the shortfall where checked; the remainder is of unknown origin. D and trimming come from the DNA, and the V and J calls and clone size come from that table. The table kept for this sample lists about 75,000 clones. The ten most abundant clones make up about 2.9% of the sample.

The data originate from a study of cytomegalovirus exposure and HLA in healthy donors (dated by TCRdb to the late 2010s). Study-wide context: In an earlier analysis of under 750 of the donors, around 290 Gb of sequence data and 120 million or so unique TCR beta sequences from about 179 million T cells were reported. Roughly 320 gigabases of sequencing data and approximately 92 million unique TCR sequences made up an early release that covered about 640 HLA-typed donors. Among the approximately 400 genotyped donors, more than 70% belonged to the genetic ancestry cluster associated with self-reported Caucasian donors. The study aimed to test whether cataloging public T cell receptors could reveal signatures of past pathogen exposure. The T cell repertoires of several hundred subjects were profiled by immunosequencing and related to cytomegalovirus serostatus. In addition to the first cohort of 666 subjects, a separate validation cohort of 120 different subjects was used. To predict cytomegalovirus infection status, the study brought together high-throughput TCR immunosequencing, statistical association of individual TCRs with disease status, and machine learning. A later analysis re-examined previously published TCR beta repertoires from about 670 donors and added high-resolution HLA genotyping to investigate patterns of TCR occurrence. In the later analysis, no new phenotypic data were used to find candidate immune exposures; instead, reliance was placed on TCR beta sequences and their occurrence across donors. An earlier analysis of about 600 of the donors used high-throughput TCR beta sequencing to judge whether each TCR beta V gene segment behaved as functional or pseudogenic. Donor age, sex, ethnicity and CMV serostatus were compiled alongside the repertoire data. In a later genetic analysis, genome-wide SNP genotypes for about 65% of the roughly 700 donors were used, and that subset was treated as a discovery cohort. Every repertoire in the discovery cohort had been generated on one and the same sequencing platform. Class I and class II HLA loci were covered by the typing at four-digit resolution. Typing coverage varied by locus: about 620-630 donors for A, B, C, DRB1 and DQB1; about 520 for DQA1; 600 to 610 for DPA1; around 450 for DPB1. Five DR-DQ haplotypes were handled as single units for association and clustering because linkage in the cohort was strong. Among roughly 400 genotyped donors of the cohort, an average of about 240,000 unique TCR beta nucleotide sequences was sequenced per donor, of which 15% to 20% were non-productive. Results and caveats for the whole study, not just this receptor: Three of the identified cytomegalovirus-associated TCR beta chains were confirmed in vitro to be specific for cytomegalovirus antigens. Cytomegalovirus status was reported to be diagnosed by the classifier with high specificity and sensitivity in both the original and validation cohorts. A later analysis found that TCR association rates varied across HLA loci, with DRB1 alleles showing the most associated TCRs and HLA-C alleles the fewest. This cohort had only TCR beta chains sequenced, and the lack of alpha or paired-chain data limited which features could be detected. A cluster of highly shared sequence variants was judged likely to represent a technical artifact of the sequencing pipeline. Because HLA typing was missing for some donors at each locus, association tests included only the typed subset. In an earlier analysis of 587 of the donors, most TCR beta V segments appeared in productive rearrangements about 87% or about 30% of the time, broadly matching IMGT annotations. Compared with the 666-donor mean, donors in an Asian-associated ancestry cluster had fewer N-insertions in productive TCRs, according to a later genetic analysis. Because counts were too low, roughly 16 rarely observed V segments, including chromosome 9 orphons, were left out of the earlier analysis of roughly 600 of the donors. Assigning TCR associations to individual alleles was difficult when HLA alleles, especially DR and DQ, strongly co-occurred. Correlated functional status among segregating V segments might be attributable to linkage disequilibrium, but an unknown experimental factor could not be ruled out. A total of 150 to 200 TCR beta chains were listed by the study as associated with cytomegalovirus. In a later analysis, several top co-occurrence clusters were reported to appear linked to parvovirus B19, influenza, CMV and Epstein-Barr virus. According to the authors, the approach could potentially be generalized to other disease states and immunological phenotypes. According to a later analysis, most CMV-associated TCR beta chains appeared to be HLA-restricted, and the HLA associations seemed to be driven largely by CMV exposure. Most TCR sequences were observed very rarely across donors, whereas some public TCRs were present in many individuals. A further reported finding was that TCR beta sequences accurately predicted the HLA-A and HLA-B alleles for most subjects in the first cohort. The presence/absence analyses assumed that sequencing depth was roughly uniform across donors, and that assumption may not be true. In a later analysis, HLA-associated TCR beta chains were found to be more clonally expanded and to have lower generation probabilities than equally common non-associated chains. Because the 87-base-pair reads could not distinguish some IMGT-functional V segments, including TRBV6-2 and TRBV6-3, those segments were excluded. CMV serostatus was the only immune exposure information available for the cohort. Specific HLA alleles were associated with more than 15,000 TCR beta sequences at a false discovery rate of 0.05 in a later analysis. A later genetic analysis associated a missense DCLRE1C variant with V-gene and J-gene trimming of TCR beta chains, and an independent cohort replicated the association.

In total, over 600 healthy bone marrow donors made up the cohort. All cohort members were sampled while nominally healthy, although unrecorded immune exposures were likely present. The donor was CMV seronegative and was included in the group of under 450 seronegative cohort members. Each donor provided a peripheral blood sample, and peripheral blood mononuclear cells were used for TCR beta sequencing. The Qiagen DNeasy Blood Extraction Kit was used to extract genomic DNA from the blood cell samples. The CDR3 holds 15 amino acids from the cysteine to the phenylalanine. The retained sequence is limited to the CDR3, 45 bases, with the frame set at the first base. According to the germline V gene, CDR1 reads SGHTA and CDR2 reads FQGTGA. Here V drops 5 bases and J drops 8 bases, and the junction holds 9 bases not matched to any gene.

The sequenced sample was PBMCs. The sequence joins TRBV7-3 to TRBJ2-1, with 10 junctional bases fitting TRBD1. The sequence came from a man in his forties in good health and CMV-seronegative. The CDR3 reads as follows: CASSLLGQGSDEQFF. The DNA is as follows: TGTGCCAGCAGCCTATTGGGACAGGGGTCGGATGAGCAGTTCTTC.